These T cell receptor beta chains were read from a single sample in a study of T cell clones after liver transplantation. The table came from immunoSEQ multiplex PCR; TCRdb's copy has only in-frame clones and leaves some out. The profile covers tens of thousands of clones, with 60% to 80% appearing a single time and nearly 10% taken by the ten largest. The material sequenced was CD4+ T cells from blood, taken at the 22-month timepoint. These receptors were obtained from a human patient who received a liver transplant. Some T cells here may be from the graft donor. Both conserved end residues are part of each CDR3. The D gene is left open where the match is weak. Not all rows give a size; the values are once, few, many and, for expanded clones, a class.

D: TRBD1
length: 16
V: TRBV4-1
J: TRBJ1-5
size: .
CDR3: CASSQLPTGVHQPQHF
DNA: TGCGCCAGCAGCCAACTTCCGACAGGGGTCCATCAGCCCCAGCATTTT

D: TRBD1
length: 13
V: TRBV29-1
J: TRBJ1-2
size: .
CDR3: CSVLTDRVGGYTF
DNA: TGCAGCGTCCTTACGGACAGGGTGGGTGGCTACACCTTC

D: .
length: 12
V: TRBV7-9
J: TRBJ1-1
size: once
CDR3: CASSLGQSGAFF
DNA: TGTGCCAGCAGCCTCGGACAGAGTGGAGCTTTCTTT

D: .
length: 16
V: TRBV27
J: TRBJ2-3
size: .
CDR3: CASTFASMAGTDTQYF
DNA: TGTGCCAGCACCTTCGCCTCCATGGCGGGCACAGATACGCAGTATTTT

D: TRBD2
length: 17
V: TRBV4-1
J: TRBJ2-7
size: .
CDR3: CASSQAAVTSGGYEQYF
DNA: TGCGCCAGCAGCCAAGCCGCGGTGACTAGCGGGGGCTACGAGCAGTACTTC

D: .
length: 10
V: TRBV6-4
J: TRBJ1-1
size: many
CDR3: CASEEGEAFF
DNA: TGTGCCAGCGAGGAGGGTGAAGCTTTCTTT

D: TRBD1
length: 14
V: TRBV6-5
J: TRBJ2-7
size: .
CDR3: CASRGQPLTYEQYF
DNA: TGTGCCAGCAGGGGACAGCCTTTAACCTACGAGCAGTACTTC

D: .
length: 15
V: TRBV28
J: TRBJ2-7
size: .
CDR3: CASSLPQGLSDEQYF
DNA: TGTGCCAGCAGTCTACCACAGGGTCTAAGCGACGAGCAGTACTTC

D: .
length: 15
V: TRBV6-6
J: TRBJ2-7
size: .
CDR3: CASSYSWGSSYEQYF
DNA: TGTGCCAGCAGTTACTCGTGGGGGTCCTCCTACGAGCAGTACTTC

D: TRBD2
length: 16
V: TRBV14
J: TRBJ2-3
size: .
CDR3: CASSQALAGRTDTQYF
DNA: TGTGCCAGCAGCCAAGCCCTAGCGGGGCGCACAGATACGCAGTATTTT

D: TRBD1
length: 16
V: TRBV10-1
J: TRBJ2-1
size: .
CDR3: CASSTSRTGRNNEQFF
DNA: TGCGCCAGCAGCACATCCCGGACAGGGAGGAACAATGAGCAGTTCTTC

D: .
length: 17
V: TRBV9
J: TRBJ2-3
size: .
CDR3: CASSVGPGPYPADTQYF
DNA: TGTGCCAGCAGCGTAGGACCGGGACCCTACCCCGCAGATACGCAGTATTTT

D: .
length: 15
V: TRBV7-9
J: TRBJ1-2
size: .
CDR3: CASSLGLRINYGYTF
DNA: TGTGCCAGCAGCTTAGGTCTCAGAATCAACTATGGCTACACCTTC

D: .
length: 15
V: TRBV5-1
J: TRBJ1-2
size: .
CDR3: CASSLEVNRNYGYTF
DNA: TGCGCCAGCAGCTTGGAAGTCAACCGAAACTATGGCTACACCTTC

D: .
length: 16
V: TRBV7-8
J: TRBJ2-3
size: .
CDR3: CASSFTRVKLTDTQYF
DNA: TGTGCCAGCAGTTTTACCCGGGTAAAGCTCACAGATACGCAGTATTTT

D: .
length: 14
V: TRBV5-6
J: TRBJ2-4
size: .
CDR3: CASSTMGQLNIQYF
DNA: TGTGCCAGCAGCACCATGGGACAACTAAACATTCAGTACTTC

D: .
length: 15
V: TRBV9
J: TRBJ2-6
size: .
CDR3: CASSVSTSGANVLTF
DNA: TGTGCCAGCAGCGTAAGCACCTCTGGGGCCAACGTCCTGACTTTC

D: .
length: 11
V: TRBV7-9
J: TRBJ1-1
size: .
CDR3: CASSLYKEAFF
DNA: TGTGCCAGCAGCTTATATAAGGAAGCTTTCTTT

D: TRBD2
length: 16
V: TRBV2
J: TRBJ2-3
size: .
CDR3: CASSGVAGASTDTQYF
DNA: TGTGCCAGCAGTGGGGTAGCGGGGGCTAGCACAGATACGCAGTATTTT

D: TRBD1
length: 13
V: TRBV28
J: TRBJ1-2
size: .
CDR3: CASTADRARGYTF
DNA: TGTGCCAGCACCGCCGACAGGGCCAGGGGCTACACCTTC

D: .
length: 12
V: TRBV19
J: TRBJ1-5
size: .
CDR3: CASSTVGQPQHF
DNA: TGTGCCAGTAGCACGGTGGGGCAGCCCCAGCATTTT

D: .
length: 14
V: TRBV28
J: TRBJ1-4
size: once
CDR3: CASTQDGSNEKLFF
DNA: TGTGCCAGCACCCAAGACGGCAGTAATGAAAAACTGTTTTTT

D: TRBD2
length: 15
V: TRBV13
J: TRBJ2-7
size: few
CDR3: CASSPRGGKTYEQYF
DNA: TGTGCCAGCAGCCCGCGGGGGGGTAAAACCTACGAGCAGTACTTC

D: TRBD2
length: 17
V: TRBV14
J: TRBJ2-1
size: .
CDR3: CASSQDFSGGINNEQFF
DNA: TGTGCCAGCAGCCAAGATTTCAGCGGGGGGATAAACAATGAGCAGTTCTTC

D: TRBD2
length: 14
V: TRBV6-1
J: TRBJ2-7
size: .
CDR3: CASGLQERGNEQYF
DNA: TGTGCCAGCGGATTACAGGAGCGGGGGAACGAGCAGTACTTC

D: .
length: 16
V: TRBV5-1
J: TRBJ2-3
size: .
CDR3: CASSRDEASSTDTQYF
DNA: TGCGCCAGCAGCCGGGATGAGGCTTCTAGCACAGATACGCAGTATTTT

D: .
length: 13
V: TRBV6-1
J: TRBJ2-7
size: .
CDR3: CASTTQTGYEQYF
DNA: TGTGCCAGCACGACTCAGACGGGCTACGAGCAGTACTTC

D: TRBD2
length: 16
V: TRBV7-2
J: TRBJ2-3
size: .
CDR3: CASSRTSGRGTDTQYF
DNA: TGTGCCAGCAGCCGGACTAGCGGACGAGGTACAGATACGCAGTATTTT

D: .
length: 15
V: TRBV2
J: TRBJ1-1
size: few
CDR3: CASNPLGTTGTEAFF
DNA: TGTGCCAGCAACCCATTGGGGACAACCGGGACTGAAGCTTTCTTT

D: .
length: 14
V: TRBV11-3
J: TRBJ2-7
size: .
CDR3: CASSQEPGAHEQYF
DNA: TGTGCCAGCAGCCAAGAACCGGGGGCGCACGAGCAGTACTTC

D: .
length: 18
V: TRBV11-2
J: TRBJ1-6
size: .
CDR3: CASSGEGGLSSYNSPLHF
DNA: TGTGCCAGCAGTGGGGAGGGGGGATTGAGCTCCTATAATTCACCCCTCCACTTT

D: .
length: 14
V: TRBV15
J: TRBJ2-5
size: .
CDR3: CATSREASLRTQYF
DNA: TGTGCCACCAGCAGAGAAGCGAGCCTGCGGACCCAGTACTTC

D: .
length: 13
V: TRBV27
J: TRBJ1-2
size: .
CDR3: CASSSNSNYGYTF
DNA: TGTGCCAGCAGTTCTAACAGTAACTATGGCTACACCTTC

D: .
length: 17
V: TRBV10-3
J: TRBJ1-3
size: .
CDR3: CAISDSKGLSSGNTIYF
DNA: TGTGCCATCAGTGATTCTAAAGGACTGAGCTCTGGAAACACCATATATTTT

D: .
length: 12
V: TRBV6-5
J: TRBJ2-2
size: .
CDR3: CASSETGGELFF
DNA: TGTGCCAGCAGTGAGACTGGCGGGGAGCTGTTTTTT

D: TRBD1
length: 16
V: TRBV28
J: TRBJ1-2
size: .
CDR3: CASSLPPATGIHGYTF
DNA: TGTGCCAGCAGTTTACCTCCGGCGACAGGGATACATGGCTACACCTTC

D: .
length: 14
V: TRBV11-2
J: TRBJ1-2
size: .
CDR3: CASSLEGRSYGYTF
DNA: TGTGCCAGCAGCTTAGAGGGTCGTTCCTATGGCTACACCTTC

D: .
length: 15
V: TRBV6-6
J: TRBJ1-4
size: .
CDR3: CASSTPGSANEKLFF
DNA: TGTGCCAGCAGTACCCCGGGTTCAGCTAATGAAAAACTGTTTTTT

D: .
length: 13
V: TRBV5-1
J: TRBJ1-1
size: .
CDR3: CASSPDKFTEAFF
DNA: TGCGCCAGCAGCCCCGACAAGTTCACTGAAGCTTTCTTT

D: TRBD1
length: 17
V: TRBV28
J: TRBJ1-6
size: .
CDR3: CASTVLGGTGVNSPLHF
DNA: TGTGCCAGCACTGTCCTAGGGGGGACAGGGGTGAATTCACCCCTCCACTTT

D: TRBD1
length: 14
V: TRBV6-1
J: TRBJ1-2
size: once
CDR3: CASSEGQGNYGYTF
DNA: TGTGCCAGCAGTGAAGGACAGGGGAACTATGGCTACACCTTC

D: .
length: 13
V: TRBV11-2
J: TRBJ1-1
size: .
CDR3: CASSFKGTTEAFF
DNA: TGTGCCAGCAGCTTTAAAGGGACGACTGAAGCTTTCTTT

D: .
length: 14
V: TRBV6-1
J: TRBJ2-1
size: .
CDR3: CASSDRGVTDEQFF
DNA: TGTGCCAGCAGTGATCGTGGGGTAACGGATGAGCAGTTCTTC

D: .
length: 16
V: TRBV13
J: TRBJ1-3
size: .
CDR3: CASSKRGGLSGNTIYF
DNA: TGTGCCAGCAGTAAACGGGGCGGGCTCTCTGGAAACACCATATATTTT

D: TRBD1
length: 12
V: TRBV6-5
J: TRBJ1-2
size: .
CDR3: CASSDRVRGYTF
DNA: TGTGCCAGCAGCGACAGGGTTCGTGGCTACACCTTC

D: .
length: 11
V: TRBV29-1
J: TRBJ2-5
size: .
CDR3: CSSNLGETQYF
DNA: TGCAGCAGTAATCTCGGGGAGACCCAGTACTTC